This passage covers 30 T cell receptor beta chains from one sample sequenced in a study of beta chain features in type 1 diabetes. The antigens these receptors bind are not known. Study-wide findings and caveats: There was a moderate but significant shortening of TCRB CDR3s in all four CD4+ subsets of Type 1 diabetes patients.

All of the isolated RNA was reverse transcribed, so expressed TCRB transcripts were sequenced. This table comes from immunoSEQ multiplex PCR, and its TCRdb copy is limited to in-frame clones, with some not included. The sample contains roughly 51,000 clones, around 56% of which appear only once. The source material was Tregs from blood. Receptors were obtained from a woman in her forties with type 1 diabetes.

V and J are TRBV5-6 and TRBJ2-2; TRBD1 aligns across 7 bases. Trimming removed 1 base from V and 0 bases from J; junction bases left unmatched: 0. The CDR3 covers 15 residues. CDR1 is SGHDT and CDR2 is YYEEEE in the germline V gene. Here the CDR3 DNA reads TGTGCCAGCAGCTTGCAGGGGGCGAACACCGGGGAGCTGTTTTTT. As protein: CASSLQGANTGELFF. Supplemented by reference TRBV5-6 and TRBJ2-2, the full variable domain reads DAGVTQSPTHLIKTRGQQVTLRCSPKSGHDTVSWYQQALGQGPQFIFQYYEEEERQRGNFPDRFSGHQFPNYSSELNVNALLLGDSALYLCASSLQGANTGELFFGEGSRLTVL.

The V gene is TRBV27, the J gene TRBJ2-4; TRBD2 agrees at 13 bases. CDR3 length equals 18 residues. Germline CDR1 reads MNHEY; CDR2 reads SMNVEV (reference sequence). After removal of 5 bases from V and 0 bases from J, the junction contained 7 bases not matched to a gene. The CDR3 region is CASSIGTSGDLAKNIQYF. CDR3 in DNA: TGTGCCAGCAGTATTGGGACTAGCGGGGACTTAGCCAAAAACATTCAGTACTTC.

This clone was seen a handful of times. The chain links TRBV7-8 to TRBJ1-3, with 8 positions matching TRBD1. CDR3 length equals 17 residues. Germline trimming cut 1 base from V and 2 bases from J; bases unmatched to any gene: 7. CDR1 SGHVS and CDR2 FQNEAQ come from the germline V gene. The CDR3 sequence is CASSLEQGADPGNTIYF. The CDR3 DNA is TGTGCCAGCAGCTTAGAGCAGGGGGCTGATCCTGGAAACACCATATATTTT.

There are a few counts of this clone. The chain carries TRBV10-3 and TRBJ1-6; tentative D call: TRBD1 (6 bases). Trimming took off 7 bases at V and 8 bases at J, with 18 bases between the two ends. The CDR3 loop spans 15 amino acids. Germline loops: CDR1 ENHRY, CDR2 SYGVKD. Here the CDR3 DNA reads TGTGCCATCAAATTGAGGGACATCGATCATTCACCCCTCCACTTT. Translation: CAIKLRDIDHSPLHF.

This sequence joins TRBV4-1 and TRBJ2-3, with D unclear. CDR3 length: 15 residues. CDR1 and CDR2 from the germline V gene are MGHRA and YSYEKL. V was trimmed by 1 base and J by 2 bases, leaving 10 bases between them. The CDR3 nucleotides read TGCGCCAGCAGCCAAGGGAGTCAGTACACAGATACGCAGTATTTT. Its translation is CASSQGSQYTDTQYF.

J is TRBJ1-1 and V is TRBV5-1, with no clear D. V was clipped by 4 bases and J by 2 bases, with 12 bases between them. The CDR3 contains 14 residues. The V gene's germline CDR1 is SGHRS and CDR2 YFSETQ. The CDR3 region is CASSRLDHNTEAFF. The CDR3 nucleotides are TGCGCCAGCAGCCGGCTAGACCATAACACTGAAGCTTTCTTT.

V is TRBV28 and J is TRBJ2-5, with a weak D call TRBD1 (6 bases). The DNA matches TRBJ2-7 better at its end, which makes the J call doubtful. The CDR3 length is 12 residues. Germline loops: CDR1 MDHEN, CDR2 SYDVKM. This CDR3 is CASSFGQSEQYF. For the CDR3, the DNA is TGTGCCAGCAGTTTCGGACAGAGCGAGCAGTACTTC.

The chain employs TRBV7-6 and TRBJ2-7; D not resolved. Trimming removed 3 bases from V and 0 bases from J, with 18 bases in between. CDR1 is SGHVS and CDR2 is FNYEAQ in the germline V gene. This CDR3 contains 17 residues. CDR3 DNA: TGTGCCAGCAGCTTCGGTCCAGATGGAGTAAGCTCCTACGAGCAGTACTTC. Translating gives CASSFGPDGVSSYEQYF.

This chain connects TRBV7-2 to TRBJ2-1, with TRBD2 matching 7 bases. CDR1 and CDR2 from the germline V gene are SGHTA and FQGNSA. The CDR3 has 15 residues. V shed 0 bases, J shed 7 bases, and the junction held 6 bases outside the gene matches. In DNA, the CDR3 is TGTGCCAGCAGCTTAGCAGGGACTATCGGTAATGAGCAGTTCTTC. Protein: CASSLAGTIGNEQFF.

This clone was seen once. Written as DNA, the CDR3 is TGTGCCAGTACGAACAGGATGGGAATGAACACTGAAGCTTTCTTT. Residues: CASTNRMGMNTEAFF. J is TRBJ1-1 and V is TRBV6-1, with D possibly TRBD1 on 5 matching bases. This CDR3 is built from 15 residues. Germline CDR1 reads MNHNS; CDR2 reads SASEGT. The V gene lost 9 bases and the J gene lost 0 bases, with 17 bases spanning the gap.

This chain links TRBV21-1 with TRBJ1-2. TRBV21-1 is marked as a pseudogene. The CDR3 contains 15 residues. This chain's CDR3 is CASSKVRILNYGYTF. The DNA of the CDR3 is TGTGCCAGCAGCAAAGTCCGTATCCTCAACTATGGCTACACCTTC.

This clone was observed a handful of times. This rearrangement joins TRBV28 to TRBJ1-4, with 8 bases lining up with TRBD1. Germline-derived CDR1 and CDR2 are MDHEN and SYDVKM. Trimming at V came to 6 bases and at J to 0 bases, leaving 3 bases not matched to a gene. The CDR3 is 15 residues long. CDR3 nucleotides: TGTGCCAGCAGGGACAGGGTCCCAACTAATGAAAAACTGTTTTTT. Translating gives CASRDRVPTNEKLFF.

V usage is TRBV2 and J usage is TRBJ2-7, with a weak D call TRBD1 (5 bases). V was cut by 6 bases and J by 1 base, with 13 bases left in between. The V gene's germline CDR1 is SNHLY and CDR2 FYNNEI. This CDR3 region has 14 residues. The DNA of the CDR3 is TGTGCCAGCAGAGCCCAGGGCAGGTCCTACGAGCAGTACTTC. Its translation: CASRAQGRSYEQYF.

A few counts support this clone. This rearrangement joins TRBV19 to TRBJ2-1; D remains ambiguous. Germline CDR1 reads LNHDA; CDR2 reads SQIVND (reference sequence). The CDR3 sequence is 14 residues long. The V end lost 3 bases, the J end lost 2 bases, and 8 bases lay between the germline ends. The CDR3 sequence: CASSISPTYNEQFF. The CDR3 coding sequence is TGTGCCAGTAGTATCTCCCCTACCTACAATGAGCAGTTCTTC.

The chain carries TRBV6-6 and TRBJ1-2, with 7 nucleotides matching TRBD1. The junction had 4 bases not matched to a gene; V was cut back by 4 bases and J by 2 bases. The CDR3 has 14 amino acids. The germline gives CDR1 MNHNY, CDR2 SVGAGI (reference sequence). The CDR3 is CASSSPGQNYGYTF. In nucleotides, the CDR3 is TGTGCCAGCAGTTCCCCGGGACAGAACTATGGCTACACCTTC.

V is TRBV5-1 and J is TRBJ2-1; 12 bases agree with TRBD2. From germline, CDR1 is SGHRS and CDR2 YFSETQ. Trimming at V came to 3 bases and at J to 10 bases, leaving 5 bases not matched to a gene. The CDR3 runs 14 residues. CDR3 DNA sequence: TGCGCCAGCAGCTACGCGGGACTAGCGGGCGAGCAGTTCTTC. Amino acids: CASSYAGLAGEQFF.

This clone was observed a handful of times. This sequence joins TRBV28 and TRBJ2-1; D unclear. Germline V gene sequence: CDR1 MDHEN, CDR2 SYDVKM. Trimming took 2 bases from V and 7 from J, leaving 12 bases between them. CDR3 length: 14 residues. Here the CDR3 DNA reads TGTGCCAGCAGTTTAGCCGGGTCTCGGAATGAGCAGTTCTTC. Residues: CASSLAGSRNEQFF.

Only a few counts were recorded for this clone. This chain links TRBV7-3 with TRBJ2-1; 10 bases fit TRBD2. V was clipped by 4 bases and J by 3 bases; unmatched bases: 3. CDR1 SGHTA and CDR2 FQGTGA come from the germline V gene. The CDR3 runs to 15 residues. In nucleotides, the CDR3 is TGTGCCAGCAGCTATAGCGGGGGGCTCTACAATGAGCAGTTCTTC. It yields the protein CASSYSGGLYNEQFF.

The CDR3 here is CASRGDRVATEAFF. CDR3 bases: TGTGCCAGTAGGGGGGACAGGGTGGCAACTGAAGCTTTCTTT. The rearrangement uses TRBV19 and TRBJ1-1; 9 bases match TRBD1. The germline gives CDR1 LNHDA, CDR2 SQIVND (reference sequence). This CDR3 comprises 14 residues. V trimming: 6 bases; J trimming: 5 bases; junction bases outside the gene matches: 7.

The V and J genes are TRBV14 and TRBJ2-7, with D unresolved. Germline lookup yields CDR1 SGHDN and CDR2 FVKESK. The CDR3 has 12 amino acids. Deletions cut 1 base from V and 4 bases from J, with 5 bases between. DNA of the CDR3: TGTGCCAGCAGCCAAGTACGGTACGAGCAGTACTTC. This translates into CASSQVRYEQYF.

This clone was observed once. Here the CDR3 reads CASSLDTGGNYGYTF. The CDR3 DNA follows: TGTGCCAGCAGCTTAGATACAGGGGGTAACTATGGCTACACCTTC. The V call is TRBV7-2, the J call TRBJ1-2; 8 bases line up with TRBD1. The CDR3 has 15 amino acids. Germline loops: CDR1 SGHTA, CDR2 FQGNSA. Germline trimming cut 1 base from V and 1 base from J; bases unmatched to any gene: 2. Filled out from reference TRBV7-2 and TRBJ1-2, the complete variable domain reads GAGVSQSPSNKVTEKGKDVELRCDPISGHTALYWYRQSLGQGLEFLIYFQGNSAPDKSGLPSDRFSAERTGGSVSTLTIQRTQQEDSAVYLCASSLDTGGNYGYTFGSGTRLTVV.

This clone has just a few counts. The chain carries TRBV10-3 and TRBJ1-2; perhaps TRBD1 as D (5 bases). Germline lookup yields CDR1 ENHRY and CDR2 SYGVKD. CDR3 length: 13 amino acids. Trimming removed 6 bases from V and 7 bases from J, with 15 bases in between. This CDR3 reads CAISEAPGFGYTF. The DNA of the CDR3 is TGTGCCATCAGCGAAGCTCCAGGGTTTGGCTACACCTTC.

This chain links TRBV19 with TRBJ1-5; D is uncertain. This CDR3 is 15 amino acids long. Per germline, CDR1 LNHDA and CDR2 SQIVND (reference sequence). The V end was cut by 0 bases, the J end by 3 bases, with 9 bases between. The DNA for the CDR3 is TGTGCCAGTAGTATAGAGGGCAGGAACAATCAGCCCCAGCATTTT. Amino acids: CASSIEGRNNQPQHF.

This clone has more than one count but fewer than ten. The gene calls are TRBV10-3 and TRBJ2-1; 8 bases agree with TRBD2. The junction had 4 bases not matched to a gene; V was cut back by 8 bases and J by 4 bases. The germline gives CDR1 ENHRY, CDR2 SYGVKD. This CDR3 contains 13 residues. The CDR3 region is CAIDSGAYNEQFF. CDR3 sequence (DNA): TGTGCCATCGATAGCGGGGCTTACAATGAGCAGTTCTTC.

The chain employs TRBV6-6 and TRBJ2-5, with TRBD1 matching over 9 bases. The end of the DNA fits TRBJ2-7 better, so the J call may be wrong. This CDR3 region has 15 residues. Per the germline V gene, CDR1 is MNHNY and CDR2 is SVGAGI (reference sequence). CDR3 sequence reads: CASSYSGTGHYEQYF. CDR3 sequence (DNA): TGTGCCAGCAGTTACTCCGGGACAGGGCACTACGAGCAGTACTTC.

The V call is TRBV6-6, the J call TRBJ1-1; D possibly corresponds to TRBD1 (5 bases). Deletions cut 11 bases from V and 5 bases from J, with 12 bases between. This CDR3 comprises 11 residues. Per germline, CDR1 MNHNY and CDR2 SVGAGI (reference sequence). DNA of the CDR3: TGTGCCGGGGCAAGTGAAACTGAAGCTTTCTTT. It translates to CAGASETEAFF.

This clone has a single count. The CDR3 nucleotides are TGTGCCAGCAGCTTAGGCGGGAGTAAGGCCGGGGAGCTGTTTTTT. Its translation: CASSLGGSKAGELFF. V is TRBV5-4 and J is TRBJ2-2; TRBD2 agrees at 7 bases. The V and J ends lost 2 bases and 6 bases, in that order; junction bases with no gene match: 7. Germline CDR1 is SGHNT and CDR2 is YYREEE (reference sequence). The CDR3 sequence is 15 residues long. The full variable domain, in which reference TRBV5-4 and TRBJ2-2 provide the parts outside the CDR3, is ETGVTQSPTHLIKTRGQQVTLRCSSQSGHNTVSWYQQALGQGPQFIFQYYREEENGRGNFPPRFSGLQFPNYSSELNVNALELDDSALYLCASSLGGSKAGELFFGEGSRLTVL.

The rearrangement uses TRBV7-2 and TRBJ1-1; D might be TRBD1 (6 bases). The CDR3 is made up of 12 amino acids. Per germline, CDR1 SGHTA and CDR2 FQGNSA. V was clipped by 3 bases and J by 10 bases, with 12 bases between them. As DNA, the CDR3 is TGTGCCAGCAGCTTGGACAGTCCAAGAGCTTTCTTT. This encodes CASSLDSPRAFF.

The chain couples TRBV28 to TRBJ2-3, with 11 bases lining up with TRBD2. CDR3 length: 15 residues. CDR1 MDHEN and CDR2 SYDVKM come from the germline V gene. Trimming took 5 bases from V and 9 from J; bases not matched to a gene: 10. CDR3 DNA: TGTGCCAGCAGTCCATTAGCGGGAGGGCCTGGAACGCAGTATTTT. Residues: CASSPLAGGPGTQYF.

This clone was detected a few times. J is TRBJ2-7 and V is TRBV30; 7 nucleotides match TRBD1. After removal of 4 bases from V and 4 bases from J, the junction contained 7 bases not matched to a gene. Looked up from germline, CDR1 is GTSNPN and CDR2 is SVGIG (reference sequence). The CDR3 runs 13 residues. In DNA form, the CDR3 reads TGTGCCTGGACGGGGACAGCCGAATACGAGCAGTACTTC. Translating it yields CAWTGTAEYEQYF.